A selection of T cell receptor beta chains follows, all from one sample in a study of Graves' ophthalmopathy and Graves' hyperthyroidism. TCRdb processed the multiplex PCR reads anew with MiXCR; each CDR3 protein has one entry. Counted here are 500,000 to 700,000 distinct CDR3 sequences, approximately 37% occurring once; the ten biggest clones make up about 4%. The specimen was peripheral blood or thyroid tissue (not recorded which). The receptors here all came from an adult man with Graves' hyperthyroidism. The CDR3 runs from the conserved cysteine through the conserved F or W. D genes are given only for firm matches. Expanded clones get a size class; other rows say once, few or many, or leave the size out.

size	J	V	D	DNA	CDR3
many	TRBJ2-5	TRBV12-3/TRBV12-4	NA	TGTGCCAGTGGGAGAGAGACCCAGTACTTC	CASGRETQYF
NA	TRBJ2-2	TRBV29-1	NA	TGCAGCGTTGAAGGGCCAGTTGGGGCCGGGGAGCTGTTTTTT	CSVEGPVGAGELFF
NA	TRBJ1-1	TRBV7-6	NA	TGTGCCAGCAGCCCCCGCTTAGGGGCTGAAGCTTTCTTT	CASSPRLGAEAFF
few	TRBJ2-3	TRBV12-3/TRBV12-4	TRBD2	TGTGCCAGCCGACTAGCGGGCACAGATACGCAGTATTTT	CASRLAGTDTQYF
many	TRBJ1-6	TRBV9	NA	TGTGCCAGCAGCGTAGAAGGCAGGGGAGGGTCACCCCTCCACTTT	CASSVEGRGGSPLHF
few	TRBJ2-7	TRBV11-2	NA	TGTGCCAGCAGCTTATGGTCCCCCAAATCTTTACGGGCCTACGAGCAGTACTTC	CASSLWSPKSLRAYEQYF
NA	TRBJ1-1	TRBV29-1	NA	TGCAGCGTGGCCGACCAGAGGAACACTGAAGCTTTCTTT	CSVADQRNTEAFF
many	TRBJ2-5	TRBV5-5	TRBD1	TGTGCCAGCAGCTTGGCCCGAACAGGGGGCGCGGAGACCCAGTACTTC	CASSLARTGGAETQYF
few	TRBJ2-1	TRBV7-9	NA	TGTGCCAGCAGCTTAGGAGAAGCAAAGCAGTTCTTC	CASSLGEAKQFF
few	TRBJ1-1	TRBV7-8	TRBD1	TGTGCCAGCAGCTCCCGGGACAGGGGGCGGAACACTGAAGCTTTCTTT	CASSSRDRGRNTEAFF
NA	TRBJ2-7	TRBV7-9	TRBD1	TGTGCCAGCAGCTTAGGGACAGGGGAGTACTTC	CASSLGTGEYF
NA	TRBJ2-3	TRBV11-3	NA	TGTGCCAGCAGCTTAGGATTCGGCGGGGCAGATACGCAGTATTTT	CASSLGFGGADTQYF
many	TRBJ1-3	TRBV12-3/TRBV12-4	NA	TGTGCCAGCACAGGGGACCCTGGAAACACCATATATTTT	CASTGDPGNTIYF
NA	TRBJ2-7	TRBV7-9	TRBD1	TGTGCCAGCAGCACGGGACAGGGGATTAGCGAGCAGTACTTC	CASSTGQGISEQYF
NA	TRBJ2-7	TRBV9	TRBD2	TGTGCCAGCAGCGTAGCTTCAGCGGGGGGGATCTACGAGCAGTACTTC	CASSVASAGGIYEQYF
few	TRBJ2-2	TRBV7-9	NA	TGTGCCAGCAGCTTAGGAGGGTCGGCCACCGGGGAGCTGTTTTTT	CASSLGGSATGELFF
many	TRBJ1-2	TRBV20-1	NA	TGCAGTGCTAGAAAGACAGCTAACTATGGCTACACCTTC	CSARKTANYGYTF
NA	TRBJ2-3	TRBV2	NA	TGTGCCAGCAGTTCAGAGGGAGTGGGCACAGATACGCAGTATTTT	CASSSEGVGTDTQYF
many	TRBJ2-7	TRBV14	NA	TGTGCCAGCAGCCAACGGGAGTCGATCCCACATGAGCTTTACGAGCAGTACTTC	CASSQRESIPHELYEQYF
NA	TRBJ2-5	TRBV19	TRBD1	TGTGCCAGTAGTCTCTCGGTTTTGGACAGGTTCCAAGAGACCCAGTACTTC	CASSLSVLDRFQETQYF
few	TRBJ1-5	TRBV12-3/TRBV12-4	NA	TGTGCCAGCAGCAGGGAGGGCCGTAGCAATCAGCCCCAGCATTTT	CASSREGRSNQPQHF
few	TRBJ2-2	TRBV19	NA	TGTGCCAGTAGCCTTTTGGGGGCCCGACGGACCGGGGAGCTGTTTTTT	CASSLLGARRTGELFF
few	TRBJ2-6	TRBV3-1	NA	TGTGCCAGCAGCCAATCGCTCAGTTTCTCTGGGGCCAACGTCCTGACTTTC	CASSQSLSFSGANVLTF
many	TRBJ1-5	TRBV6-2/TRBV6-3	NA	TGTGCCAGCAGGACCATCCAGGGGAATCAGCCCCAGCATTTT	CASRTIQGNQPQHF
few	TRBJ2-7	TRBV28	TRBD2	TGTGCCAGCAGTTTCCTAGCGGGGGGTAAATACGAGCAGTACTTC	CASSFLAGGKYEQYF
many	TRBJ2-5	TRBV12-3/TRBV12-4	TRBD2	TGTGCCAGCAGTTTAGGCGGGGGTTGGGAGACCCAGTACTTC	CASSLGGGWETQYF
few	TRBJ1-5	TRBV5-1	NA	TGCGCCAGCAGCTTGGGCTTCAGAGAAGACAATCAGCCCCAGCATTTT	CASSLGFREDNQPQHF
NA	TRBJ1-5	TRBV10-3	NA	TGTGCCATCAGTGAGTCGGCAGGGGTCATGATCAATCAGCCCCAGCATTTT	CAISESAGVMINQPQHF
many	TRBJ1-3	TRBV19	NA	TGTGCCAATAGAGACAGCTCTGGAAACACCATATATTTT	CANRDSSGNTIYF
many	TRBJ1-5	TRBV5-6	NA	TGTGCCAGCAGCTTGGTCAATATGGATCAGCCCCAGCATTTT	CASSLVNMDQPQHF
many	TRBJ1-1	TRBV12-3/TRBV12-4	TRBD1	TGTGCCAGCAGCCGAGGGACAGCCACTGAGGCTTTCTTT	CASSRGTATEAFF
few	TRBJ2-5	TRBV24-1	NA	TGTGCCACCAGTGAGGACAGCGTAGTTCGGACCCAGTACTTC	CATSEDSVVRTQYF
few	TRBJ2-1	TRBV7-2	NA	TGTGCCAGCAGCTTAGGAGGCGGGGACAATGAGCAGTTCTTC	CASSLGGGDNEQFF
NA	TRBJ1-2	TRBV4-1	NA	TGCGCCAGCAGCCAAGATATCGGAGGAGGCTACACCTTC	CASSQDIGGGYTF
many	TRBJ2-5	TRBV5-8	TRBD1	TGTGCCAGCAGCTGGACAGGGATGGGTCTCGAGACCCAGTACTTC	CASSWTGMGLETQYF
NA	TRBJ2-5	TRBV10-3	TRBD2	TGTGCCATCATGGCGGGAGAATATCAAGAGACCCAGTACTTC	CAIMAGEYQETQYF
many	TRBJ1-1	TRBV2	NA	TGTGCCAGGGGGACACAGATGACCGGCGACACTGAAGCTTTCTTT	CARGTQMTGDTEAFF
NA	TRBJ2-7	TRBV29-1	NA	TGCAGCGTTGCACAGGGTGGGTACGAGCAGTACTTC	CSVAQGGYEQYF
many	TRBJ1-3	TRBV6-2/TRBV6-3	NA	TGTGCCAGCAGTTCCACCGGGACCTCTGGAAACACCATATATTTT	CASSSTGTSGNTIYF
many	TRBJ1-2	TRBV10-3	TRBD1	TGTGCCTCAAGTGAGGGGACAGGGGGCGAGGTCTATGGCTACACCTTC	CASSEGTGGEVYGYTF
many	TRBJ1-1	TRBV15	NA	TGTGCCACCAGCATTGATCGTAGGGGTGGGACCCGTCATGATGAAGCTTTCTTT	CATSIDRRGGTRHDEAFF
few	TRBJ1-4	TRBV2	NA	TGTGCCAGCAGTGAGAGGGAGACGATTTCTGTAAAACTGTTTTTT	CASSERETISVKLFF
few	TRBJ2-1	TRBV19	NA	TGTGCCAGTAGTATACAGGGTGGATACAATGAGCAGTTCTTC	CASSIQGGYNEQFF
NA	TRBJ1-2	TRBV28	TRBD1	TGTGCCAGCAGTGGACAGGGTGGCTACACCTTC	CASSGQGGYTF
few	TRBJ2-3	TRBV2	TRBD2	TGTGCCAGCAAGACCAGGCAAGGACTAGCGGGGTACACAGATACGCAGTATTTT	CASKTRQGLAGYTDTQYF
few	TRBJ2-7	TRBV4-1	TRBD1	TGCGCCAGCAGCCAATCCGGGACAGGGGGCTACGAGCAGTACTTC	CASSQSGTGGYEQYF
NA	TRBJ1-2	TRBV10-3	TRBD1	TGTGCCAGCAGTTACTCGAAACAGGGGAGTACGACTGGCTGCACCTTC	CASSYSKQGSTTGCTF
many	TRBJ1-1	TRBV12-5	TRBD1	TGTGCTAGTGGTTTTGACAGGGGAACTGAAGCTTTCTTT	CASGFDRGTEAFF